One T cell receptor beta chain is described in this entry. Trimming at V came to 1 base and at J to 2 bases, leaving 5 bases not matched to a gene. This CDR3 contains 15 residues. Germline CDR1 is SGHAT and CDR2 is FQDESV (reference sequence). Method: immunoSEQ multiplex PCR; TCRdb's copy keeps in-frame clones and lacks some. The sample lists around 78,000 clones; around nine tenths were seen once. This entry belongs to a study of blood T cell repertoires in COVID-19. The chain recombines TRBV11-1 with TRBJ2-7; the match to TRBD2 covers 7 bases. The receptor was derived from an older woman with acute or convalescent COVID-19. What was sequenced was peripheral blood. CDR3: CASSLEGGSAYEQYF. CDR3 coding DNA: TGTGCCAGCAGCTTAGAGGGAGGGTCGGCCTACGAGCAGTACTTC.